This T cell receptor (beta chain) was identified in a study of blood T cell repertoires in COVID-19. Repertoires were generated with immunoSEQ multiplex PCR, while TCRdb's copy carries only in-frame clones and drops some. This table holds about 90,000 clones, 70% to 90% found once. Trimming stripped 0 bases from V and 5 bases from J, with 14 bases between. CDR3 length: 16 amino acids. The germline V gene has CDR1 LNHDA and CDR2 SQIVND (reference sequence). V and J are TRBV19 and TRBJ1-5, with TRBD1 as a possible D gene (6 bases). The TCR was taken from a human donor in a cohort sampled during active COVID-19. Material: peripheral blood. The CDR3 DNA reads as TGTGCCAGTAGTATAGATTGGGGGCAGCCACATCAGCCCCAGCATTTT. It specifies CASSIDWGQPHQPQHF.